This T cell receptor (beta chain) stems from a study of T cells expressing NK-cell markers. TCRdb re-analyzed the 5' RACE reads; it lists each CDR3 protein once, without DNA. Here the sample table reports about 460,000 distinct CDR3 sequences. Germline CDR1 MNHNY, CDR2 SVGAGI (reference sequence). CDR3 size: 13 residues. The gene calls are TRBV6-6 and TRBJ1-2; TCRdb calls TRBD1, which cannot be checked without DNA. Sequenced sample: blood T cells: a sorted CD56 or NKG2C T cell subset, CD4+ or CD8+ T cells, or bulk PBMC T cells (not recorded which). The TCR comes from a woman aged 45 to 65 in good health. The chain's CDR3 is CASNLDRADGYTF.